The clone carrying this TCR beta chain was seen a single time. The record originates from a study of regulatory T cells in long-lasting Graves disease. Time point given: newly diagnosed GD, antithyroid drugs for less than 3 months. PBMCs were the source of the RNA used for TCR sequencing. CDR1 is SGHNT and CDR2 is YENEEA in the germline V gene. The CDR3 has 13 amino acids. V lost 5 bases to trimming and J lost 10 bases; unmatched junction nucleotides: 8. To make TCR beta libraries, researchers used iRepertoire HTBI primers and Arm-PCR of CDR3 regions. TCRdb itself ran the multiplex PCR reads through MiXCR, one entry per CDR3 protein. The table records roughly 560,000 distinct CDR3 sequences, around 13% of them present only once. The sample was also reused in another study, on T cells in Graves' hyperthyroidism and ophthalmopathy.

The TCR originated in a woman in her twenties or thirties with Graves disease. The starting material was peripheral blood mononuclear cells (PBMCs), obtained at new diagnosis, from a patient treated with antithyroid drugs. This chain joins TRBV11-3 and TRBJ2-5; 9 bases match TRBD2. For the CDR3, the DNA is TGTGCCAGCAGCACCAGACTAGCGGAAGGCCAGTACTTC. It translates to CASSTRLAEGQYF.